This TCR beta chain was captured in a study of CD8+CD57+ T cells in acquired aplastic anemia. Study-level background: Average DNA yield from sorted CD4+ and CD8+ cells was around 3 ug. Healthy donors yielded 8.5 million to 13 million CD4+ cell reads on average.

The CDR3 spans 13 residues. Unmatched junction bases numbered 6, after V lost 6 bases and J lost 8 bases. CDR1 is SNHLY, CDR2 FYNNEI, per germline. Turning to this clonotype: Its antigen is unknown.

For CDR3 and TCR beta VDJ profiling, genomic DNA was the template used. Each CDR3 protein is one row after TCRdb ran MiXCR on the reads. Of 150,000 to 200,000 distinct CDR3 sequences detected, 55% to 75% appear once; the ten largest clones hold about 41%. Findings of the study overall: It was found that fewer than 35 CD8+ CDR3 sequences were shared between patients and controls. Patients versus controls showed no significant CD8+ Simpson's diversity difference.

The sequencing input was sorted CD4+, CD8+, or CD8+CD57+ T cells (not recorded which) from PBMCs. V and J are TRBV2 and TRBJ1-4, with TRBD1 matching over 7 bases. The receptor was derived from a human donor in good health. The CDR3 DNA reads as TGTGCCAGCAGCCGGGACAGACAGGAAAAACTGTTTTTT. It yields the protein CASSRDRQEKLFF.